A selection of T cell receptor beta chains follows, all from one sample in a study of blood T cell repertoires in COVID-19. Clones were sequenced by immunoSEQ multiplex PCR, and TCRdb holds only the in-frame ones, with some missing. The sample includes around 60,000 clones, around 77% of them seen just once. Sequencing used peripheral blood. These receptors came from a woman between 70 and 85 years old with COVID-19, enrolled during active disease. CDR3s include the opening cysteine and the closing phenylalanine or tryptophan. The order of the fields is clone size, D gene, V gene, CDR3 length, J gene, CDR3 protein, CDR3 DNA. A D gene is named only where the DNA matches it firmly. Some rows mark clone size as missing; the rest say once, few, many or name a class of expanded clone.

.	.	TRBV27	15	TRBJ2-2	CASSLRGPMTGELFF	TGTGCCAGCAGTTTACGAGGGCCGATGACCGGGGAGCTGTTTTTT
.	TRBD2	TRBV7-2	11	TRBJ2-7	CASSPAGEQYF	TGTGCCAGCAGCCCAGCGGGGGAGCAGTACTTC
.	.	TRBV5-4	15	TRBJ1-1	CASSLGGRGWTEAFF	TGTGCCAGCAGCTTGGGAGGCAGGGGCTGGACTGAAGCTTTCTTT
few	TRBD1	TRBV3-1/TRBV3-2	12	TRBJ2-7	CASSRQGHEQYF	TGTGCCAGCAGCCGACAGGGCCACGAGCAGTACTTC
.	TRBD1	TRBV5-1	15	TRBJ1-4	CASSLQGQVNEKLFF	TGCGCCAGCAGCTTGCAGGGACAGGTTAATGAAAAACTGTTTTTT
.	.	TRBV21-1	17	TRBJ2-1	CASSKAGLAGPYNEQFF	TGTGCCAGCAGCAAAGCGGGGCTAGCGGGACCTTACAATGAGCAGTTCTTC
.	TRBD1	TRBV4-3	16	TRBJ1-2	CASSQGGQGAFYGYTF	TGCGCCAGCAGCCAAGGAGGACAGGGGGCCTTCTATGGCTACACCTTC
.	TRBD2	TRBV13	15	TRBJ2-7	CASSNLAGGISEQYF	TGTGCCAGCAGCAACCTAGCGGGGGGGATTAGCGAGCAGTACTTC
.	TRBD2	TRBV5-4	16	TRBJ2-3	CASSSTSGSGADTQYF	TGTGCCAGCAGCTCAACTAGCGGCTCAGGGGCAGATACGCAGTATTTT
.	.	TRBV18	16	TRBJ1-1	CASSPRTGLWNTEAFF	TGTGCCAGCTCACCTCGTACCGGACTCTGGAACACTGAAGCTTTCTTT
few	TRBD2	TRBV6-6	15	TRBJ2-2	CASSYRAGEVGELFF	TGTGCCAGCAGTTACCGAGCGGGGGAGGTCGGGGAGCTGTTTTTT
.	TRBD1	TRBV9	15	TRBJ1-1	CASSAGQFMNTEAFF	TGTGCCAGCAGCGCGGGACAGTTCATGAACACTGAAGCTTTCTTT
.	.	TRBV7-3	13	TRBJ2-2	CASSLNRAGELFF	TGTGCCAGCAGCTTAAATCGTGCCGGGGAGCTGTTTTTT
.	.	TRBV5-8	15	TRBJ2-1	CASSFWYSTYNEQFF	TGTGCCAGCAGCTTTTGGTACAGCACCTACAATGAGCAGTTCTTC
.	.	TRBV4-2	16	TRBJ1-4	CASSQDHRAPNEKLFF	TGTGCCAGCAGCCAAGATCACAGGGCTCCCAATGAAAAACTGTTTTTT
.	.	TRBV5-1	14	TRBJ2-1	CASSLARRDNEQFF	TGCGCCAGCAGCTTGGCCCGGAGGGACAATGAGCAGTTCTTC
.	.	TRBV12-1	18	TRBJ2-5	CASNFLNAGTSGKETQYF	TGTGCCAGCAACTTTTTGAATGCCGGGACTAGCGGGAAGGAGACCCAGTACTTC
once	.	TRBV27	13	TRBJ1-5	CASSWGGNQPQHF	TGTGCCAGCAGTTGGGGGGGCAATCAGCCCCAGCATTTT
.	TRBD2	TRBV20-1	13	TRBJ2-1	CSASPSGYNEQFF	TGCAGTGCTAGTCCTAGCGGATACAATGAGCAGTTCTTC
.	TRBD2	TRBV11-2	16	TRBJ2-2	CASSPGLAGGTGELFF	TGTGCCAGCAGCCCCGGACTAGCGGGAGGTACCGGGGAGCTGTTTTTT
few	.	TRBV5-4	14	TRBJ1-1	CASSPAGRNTEAFF	TGTGCCAGCAGCCCCGCGGGAAGGAACACTGAAGCTTTCTTT
.	.	TRBV27	15	TRBJ1-2	CASSPRAEGSYGYTF	TGTGCCAGCAGTCCCCGGGCGGAGGGTAGCTATGGCTACACCTTC
.	.	TRBV25-1	13	TRBJ2-2	CASNGHSTGELFF	TGTGCCAGCAACGGACATAGCACCGGGGAGCTGTTTTTT
.	TRBD2	TRBV19	17	TRBJ2-1	CASSWGASGSPYNEQFF	TGTGCCAGTAGTTGGGGGGCTAGCGGGTCGCCCTACAATGAGCAGTTCTTC
.	.	TRBV5-4	17	TRBJ1-5	CASSFSTGRYSNQPQHF	TGTGCCAGCAGCTTTTCGACAGGACGTTATAGCAATCAGCCCCAGCATTTT
.	TRBD2	TRBV4-1	19	TRBJ2-6	CASRTGTSGTSSGANVLTF	TGCGCCAGCAGGACCGGGACTAGCGGGACATCCTCTGGGGCCAACGTCCTGACTTTC
.	.	TRBV7-9	13	TRBJ2-1	CASSLLGGNEQFF	TGTGCCAGCAGCTTATTAGGAGGCAATGAGCAGTTCTTC
few	.	TRBV20-1	17	TRBJ2-3	CSASRLDGSAGTDTQYF	TGCAGTGCTAGTCGGCTAGATGGCTCTGCTGGCACAGATACGCAGTATTTT
.	.	TRBV21-1	14	TRBJ1-5	CASSTGASNQPQHF	TGTGCCAGCAGCACAGGGGCTAGCAATCAGCCCCAGCATTTT
.	TRBD2	TRBV11-2	15	TRBJ2-7	CASSSRTSGGYEQYF	TGTGCCAGCAGCTCCCGGACTAGCGGGGGTTACGAGCAGTACTTC
few	TRBD1	TRBV5-4	15	TRBJ2-1	CASSNRDSSYNEQFF	TGTGCCAGCAGCAACCGGGACAGTTCCTACAATGAGCAGTTCTTC
.	TRBD1	TRBV6-6	15	TRBJ1-1	CASSPPGTGHTEAFF	TGTGCCAGCAGTCCACCTGGGACAGGACACACTGAAGCTTTCTTT
.	TRBD1	TRBV5-1	14	TRBJ1-1	CASSFGDRGTEAFF	TGCGCCAGCAGCTTTGGGGACAGGGGCACTGAAGCTTTCTTT
.	.	TRBV18	12	TRBJ1-2	CASSPRAEGYTF	TGTGCCAGCTCACCAAGAGCCGAGGGCTACACCTTC
few	TRBD1	TRBV10-3	14	TRBJ1-4	CAISDRGYNEKLFF	TGTGCCATCAGCGACAGGGGCTATAATGAAAAACTGTTTTTT
many	.	TRBV28	15	TRBJ1-6	CASSERGRNNSPLHF	TGTGCCAGCAGTGAACGGGGGAGAAATAATTCACCCCTCCACTTT
.	TRBD2	TRBV4-3	21	TRBJ2-1	CASSQDSLAAGLQFGRNEQFF	TGCGCCAGCAGCCAAGATAGTCTAGCGGCCGGTCTTCAATTCGGCAGAAATGAGCAGTTCTTC
.	TRBD1	TRBV6-5	15	TRBJ1-5	CASRKGGQGNQPQHF	TGTGCCAGCAGAAAAGGGGGACAGGGCAATCAGCCCCAGCATTTT
few	TRBD1	TRBV12-5	14	TRBJ2-3	CASGEDRVDDTQYF	TGTGCTAGTGGTGAGGACAGGGTCGACGATACGCAGTATTTT
.	.	TRBV7-9	11	TRBJ1-2	CASSSRFSYTF	TGTGCCAGCAGCTCCAGGTTCTCGTACACCTTC